The 30 T cell receptor beta chains below were found in one sample sequenced in a study of shared clonotypes between healthy human individuals. Method: immunoSEQ multiplex PCR; TCRdb's copy keeps in-frame clones and lacks some. The table records some 580,000 clones, around 97% of them present only once. Sequenced material: naive CD4+ T cells sorted from blood. The sample's subset: CD45RA+ positively selected. The receptors shown here come from a woman aged 30 to 39 in good health.

The chain joins TRBV28 to TRBJ2-5, with TRBD1 matching 11 bases. Germline V gives CDR1 MDHEN, CDR2 SYDVKM. The CDR3 runs to 17 residues. Germline trimming cut 5 bases from V and 5 bases from J; bases unmatched to any gene: 13. The CDR3 is CASSISFRTGGMETQYF. The DNA for the CDR3 is TGTGCCAGCAGTATCTCGTTCAGGACAGGGGGCATGGAGACCCAGTACTTC.

A note on this clone: Different DNA sequences within this sample yield the same CDR3. The J gene is TRBJ2-3, the V gene TRBV20-1; D unclear. The CDR3 loop spans 11 amino acids. Trimming took 3 bases from V and 5 from J, leaving 6 bases between them. Germline values: CDR1 DFQATT, CDR2 SNEGSKA (reference sequence). CDR3 residues: CSARGGDTQYF. In DNA, the CDR3 is TGCAGTGCTAGGGGTGGAGATACGCAGTATTTT.

The chain couples TRBV28 to TRBJ1-4, with D hard to call. This CDR3 has 15 residues. The V gene lost 4 bases and the J gene lost 0 bases, with 9 bases spanning the gap. The V gene's germline CDR1 is MDHEN and CDR2 SYDVKM. CDR3 amino acids: CASSSHSATNEKLFF. The CDR3 region has the DNA TGTGCCAGCAGTTCCCACTCAGCAACTAATGAAAAACTGTTTTTT.

The chain recombines TRBV6-1 with TRBJ1-4; 11 nucleotides align to TRBD1. This CDR3 has 15 residues. Per germline, CDR1 MNHNS and CDR2 SASEGT. Trimming took 3 bases from V and 5 from J; bases not matched to a gene: 2. For the CDR3, the DNA is TGTGCCAGCAGTGATCGGGACAGGGGGAATGAAAAACTGTTTTTT. Translated, it gives CASSDRDRGNEKLFF.

The chain uses TRBV5-1 and TRBJ2-5, with D perhaps assigned TRBD1 or TRBD2 (5 bases each). V shed 4 bases and J shed 1 base, with 11 bases lying between them. CDR1 and CDR2 (germline): SGHRS, YFSETQ. This CDR3 region has 14 residues. CDR3 amino acids: CASSRGQGQETQYF. The CDR3 DNA reads TGCGCCAGCAGCCGGGGTCAGGGCCAAGAGACCCAGTACTTC.

This chain uses TRBV10-3 with TRBJ2-3; tentative D call: TRBD2 (5 bases). V gave up 3 bases and J gave up 2 bases, with 15 bases separating them. Germline CDR1 and CDR2: ENHRY and SYGVKD. The CDR3 consists of 16 residues. CDR3 loop: CAISDLMGSDTDTQYF. The CDR3, as DNA: TGTGCCATCAGTGACTTGATGGGGAGTGACACAGATACGCAGTATTTT.

V usage is TRBV7-2 and J usage is TRBJ2-3; the D gene could be TRBD1 or TRBD2 (5 bases each). This CDR3 has 14 residues. Trimming left V 5 bases short and J 3 bases short, with 12 bases between. CDR1 and CDR2 from the germline V gene are SGHTA and FQGNSA. CDR3 residues: CASSRPWGTDTQYF. Here the CDR3 DNA reads TGTGCCAGCAGCCGGCCGTGGGGGACAGATACGCAGTATTTT.

The chain links TRBV5-1 to TRBJ2-7, with D maybe TRBD1 (6 bases). V was clipped by 5 bases and J by 2 bases, with 11 bases between them. This CDR3 comprises 13 residues. Looked up from germline, CDR1 is SGHRS and CDR2 is YFSETQ. The CDR3 DNA reads as TGCGCCAGCAGTCCGGGACAAACCTACGAGCAGTACTTC. Its protein is CASSPGQTYEQYF. Full variable domain (outside the CDR3, taken from reference TRBV5-1 and TRBJ2-7): KAGVTQTPRYLIKTRGQQVTLSCSPISGHRSVSWYQQTPGQGLQFLFEYFSETQRNKGNFPGRFSGRQFSNSRSEMNVSTLELGDSALYLCASSPGQTYEQYFGPGTRLTVT.

The rearrangement uses TRBV5-6 and TRBJ1-2, with D maybe TRBD1 (6 bases). The CDR3 is made up of 13 amino acids. The V gene lost 3 bases and the J gene lost 6 bases, with 12 bases spanning the gap. The germline V gene has CDR1 SGHDT and CDR2 YYEEEE. The CDR3 here is CASSSLGANGYTF. The CDR3 coding sequence is TGTGCCAGCAGCTCCTTGGGGGCAAATGGCTACACCTTC.

The count of this clone is one. The rearrangement joins TRBV5-4 to TRBJ1-2, with D possibly being TRBD1 (5 bases). Germline V lookup: CDR1 SGHNT, CDR2 YYREEE (reference sequence). This CDR3 has 14 amino acids. V lost 0 bases to trimming and J lost 6 bases, with 12 bases between them. In DNA, the CDR3 is TGTGCCAGCAGCTTGGCAGGGATTAAGGATGGCTACACCTTC. This sequence encodes CASSLAGIKDGYTF.

This chain joins TRBV10-3 and TRBJ2-7; 11 positions agree with TRBD2. CDR1 is ENHRY and CDR2 is SYGVKD in the germline V gene. The CDR3 is 14 residues long. V lost 10 bases, J lost 4 bases, and 9 bases stayed unmatched. The CDR3 nucleotides read TGTGCCAGTAACCCGGGACTAGCGGTTTACGAGCAGTACTTC. Amino acids: CASNPGLAVYEQYF.

This clone has a single count. The chain links TRBV19 to TRBJ2-2, with a possible D match to TRBD2 (5 bases). Trimming took off 3 bases at V and 4 bases at J, with 9 bases between the two ends. This CDR3 contains 14 residues. Germline lookup yields CDR1 LNHDA and CDR2 SQIVND (reference sequence). CDR3 bases: TGTGCCAGTAGTATGACACTAGGCACCGGGGAGCTGTTTTTT. This codes for CASSMTLGTGELFF.

The V gene is TRBV19, the J gene TRBJ2-1, with TRBD2 matching over 9 bases. The CDR3 length is 15 residues. Germline V lookup: CDR1 LNHDA, CDR2 SQIVND (reference sequence). J was trimmed by 5 bases and V by 6 bases; bases with no gene match: 8. CDR3 amino acids: CASRFAGGPHNEQFF. The CDR3 region has the DNA TGTGCCAGTAGGTTTGCGGGAGGGCCCCACAATGAGCAGTTCTTC.

The chain combines TRBV4-1 with TRBJ1-4; D gene ambiguous. The CDR3 is made up of 13 amino acids. V gave up 1 base and J gave up 7 bases, with 7 bases separating them. Germline loops: CDR1 MGHRA, CDR2 YSYEKL. Here the CDR3 reads CASSQVLVEKLFF. In DNA form, the CDR3 reads TGCGCCAGCAGCCAAGTTTTGGTTGAAAAACTGTTTTTT.

The chain recombines TRBV2 with TRBJ1-1, with D unresolved. The germline gives CDR1 SNHLY, CDR2 FYNNEI. The V gene lost 6 bases and the J gene lost 3 bases, with 20 bases spanning the gap. The CDR3 runs to 16 residues. Here the CDR3 reads CASRDPHRASDTEAFF. For the CDR3, the DNA is TGTGCCAGCAGGGACCCCCATCGCGCGTCGGACACTGAAGCTTTCTTT.

This clone was detected once. The chain employs TRBV5-1 and TRBJ2-3; D not resolved. The CDR3 is 13 amino acids. Germline V gene sequence: CDR1 SGHRS, CDR2 YFSETQ. V was trimmed by 4 bases and J by 2 bases, leaving 8 bases between them. The CDR3 DNA is TGCGCCAGCAGCACCGGACCCACAGATACGCAGTATTTT. It encodes CASSTGPTDTQYF.

This clone showed up just once. The chain joins TRBV27 to TRBJ2-4; the D call may be TRBD1 or TRBD2 (5 bases each). This CDR3 comprises 17 residues. CDR1 is MNHEY, CDR2 SMNVEV, per germline (reference sequence). V was pared by 5 bases and J by 2 bases, with 19 bases between. This CDR3 reads CASSPRTSGSTKNIQYF. The CDR3 coding sequence is TGTGCCAGCAGTCCGCGGACAAGCGGATCGACCAAAAACATTCAGTACTTC.

V is TRBV5-1 and J is TRBJ2-7; tentative D call: TRBD2 (6 bases). The CDR3 is 14 residues long. Germline V gene sequence: CDR1 SGHRS, CDR2 YFSETQ. The V end lost 5 bases, the J end lost 3 bases, and 15 bases lay between the germline ends. The CDR3 here is CASRLTGGIYEQYF. The CDR3 coding sequence is TGCGCCAGCAGGCTGACCGGGGGAATCTACGAGCAGTACTTC.

This chain joins TRBV15 and TRBJ1-4; tentatively, D is TRBD1 (6 bases). The V end was cut by 0 bases, the J end by 8 bases, with 16 bases between. CDR3 length: 16 amino acids. Per the germline V gene, CDR1 is LNHNV and CDR2 is YYDKDF (reference sequence). The CDR3 sequence is CATSRDQGRGREKLFF. CDR3 nucleotide sequence: TGTGCCACCAGCAGAGATCAGGGGCGAGGGCGGGAAAAACTGTTTTTT.

Here the CDR3 DNA reads TGTGCCAGCAGTTTCTTAGACGGGGGATTCGGCTACACCTTC. Its protein product is CASSFLDGGFGYTF. V usage is TRBV28 and J usage is TRBJ1-2, with a tentative D call TRBD1 (5 bases). Trimming cost V 3 bases and J 8 bases, with 16 bases left between them. CDR3 size: 14 residues. CDR1 is MDHEN, CDR2 SYDVKM, per germline.

The CDR3 DNA is TGTGCCAGCAGTGACCCGGGACAGGGAGACAATGAGCAGTTCTTC. Its protein product is CASSDPGQGDNEQFF. The gene calls are TRBV2 and TRBJ2-1; TRBD1 agrees at 9 bases. CDR1 is SNHLY and CDR2 is FYNNEI in the germline V gene. This CDR3 region has 15 residues. V gave up 3 bases and J gave up 5 bases; unmatched junction bases: 5.

The rearrangement links TRBV5-8 to TRBJ2-4, with TRBD1 as a possible D gene (6 bases). Trimming shortened V by 5 bases and J by 0 bases, and 15 bases separated the two germline ends. CDR1 SGHTS and CDR2 YDEGEE come from the germline V gene. This CDR3 spans 16 amino acids. CDR3 bases: TGTGCCAGCAGTTCCGGACAGATCATAGCCAAAAACATTCAGTACTTC. It specifies CASSSGQIIAKNIQYF.

The chain joins TRBV27 to TRBJ1-5; 7 bases map to TRBD1. The germline gives CDR1 MNHEY, CDR2 SMNVEV (reference sequence). The V gene end was trimmed by 2 bases and the J gene end by 7 bases; junction bases not matched to a gene: 5. The CDR3 is 14 amino acids. As DNA, the CDR3 is TGTGCCAGCAGTTTAGTAGGGGGCAGGCAGCCCCAGCATTTT. Protein sequence: CASSLVGGRQPQHF.

CDR3 protein: CASSSPNTDTQYF. The CDR3 bases are TGTGCCAGCAGTTCCCCGAACACAGATACGCAGTATTTT. The chain carries TRBV27 and TRBJ2-3; D remains ambiguous. With 4 bases removed from V and 2 bases from J, the gap between germline ends came to 7 bases. The germline V gene encodes CDR1 MNHEY and CDR2 SMNVEV (reference sequence). The CDR3 is 13 amino acids.

The chain combines TRBV28 with TRBJ1-6; D gene unclear. This CDR3 has 13 amino acids. The V end lost 6 bases, the J end lost 8 bases, and 11 bases lay between the germline ends. Germline V CDR1 and CDR2: MDHEN, SYDVKM. The CDR3, as DNA: TGTGCCAGCAGAGGGCAGGTGGATTCACCCCTCCACTTT. Its translation: CASRGQVDSPLHF.

The chain couples TRBV19 to TRBJ2-5; possibly TRBD1 for D (6 bases). This CDR3 spans 15 amino acids. CDR1 LNHDA and CDR2 SQIVND come from the germline V gene (reference sequence). Trimming left V 4 bases short and J 2 bases short, with 14 bases between. The CDR3 region is CASSTTGLRQETQYF. The CDR3 bases are TGTGCCAGTAGTACGACAGGCTTGAGACAAGAGACCCAGTACTTC.

The rearrangement uses TRBV7-9 and TRBJ2-7, with a possible D match to TRBD2 (6 bases). The CDR3 has 14 amino acids. Trimming removed 5 bases at V and 7 bases at J, with 18 bases between. Per the germline V gene, CDR1 is SEHNR and CDR2 is FQNEAQ (reference sequence). CDR3 DNA sequence: TGTGCCAGCAGCCCCCGGGACTTCCCAAGGGAGCAGTACTTC. Amino acids: CASSPRDFPREQYF.

The V gene is TRBV19, the J gene TRBJ2-3; no clear D gene. The CDR3 loop spans 14 amino acids. CDR1 is LNHDA, CDR2 SQIVND, per germline (reference sequence). Trimming took off 2 bases at V and 6 bases at J, with 12 bases between the two ends. In nucleotides, the CDR3 is TGTGCCAGTAGTATACTAGATGCGCCGGATACGCAGTATTTT. This translates into CASSILDAPDTQYF.

The chain recombines TRBV11-2 with TRBJ2-3; 8 bases line up with TRBD2. V lost 5 bases, J lost 3 bases, and 4 bases stayed unmatched. The CDR3 contains 14 residues. Germline V lookup: CDR1 SGHAT, CDR2 FQNNGV. The CDR3 DNA reads as TGTGCCAGCAGCCGAGCGGGAGCAACAGATACGCAGTATTTT. Residues: CASSRAGATDTQYF.

CDR3 sequence: CASSYRLAGRDEQFF. CDR3 bases: TGCGCCAGCAGCTACCGACTAGCGGGAAGGGATGAGCAGTTCTTC. The rearrangement joins TRBV4-1 to TRBJ2-1; 11 bases are shared with TRBD2. CDR3 length equals 15 residues. J gave up 8 bases and V 5 bases, and 8 bases lay outside the gene matches. Germline V gene sequence: CDR1 MGHRA, CDR2 YSYEKL.